Following are 10 T cell receptor beta chains from one sample sequenced in a study of control samples from healthy donors and cancer patients. Clones were sequenced by immunoSEQ multiplex PCR, and TCRdb holds only the in-frame ones, with some missing. The repertoire holds approximately 150,000 clones, with 80% to 95% as singletons. Sequencing used blood. The source is a woman aged 40 to 50 in good health.

V gene TRBV2 combines with J gene TRBJ1-6; D possibly corresponds to TRBD1 (5 bases). CDR3 length: 14 residues. Germline V lookup: CDR1 SNHLY, CDR2 FYNNEI. V lost 6 bases to trimming and J lost 8 bases, with 14 bases between them. The CDR3 sequence is CASRMGGADSPLHF. CDR3 sequence (DNA): TGTGCCAGCAGGATGGGGGGTGCGGATTCACCCCTCCACTTT.

This clone was counted between two and nine times. The V call is TRBV2, the J call TRBJ2-5, with no clear D. The CDR3 covers 13 residues. The ends were cut back, 6 bases at V and 2 bases at J, with 10 bases in the middle. Germline CDR1 is SNHLY and CDR2 is FYNNEI. The CDR3 DNA reads as TGTGCCAGCAGATACAGAGTACAAGAGACCCAGTACTTC. Translated, it gives CASRYRVQETQYF.

The J gene is TRBJ2-3, the V gene TRBV5-1; TRBD2 aligns across 9 bases. Looked up from germline, CDR1 is SGHRS and CDR2 is YFSETQ. This CDR3 contains 16 residues. V lost 4 bases to trimming and J lost 5 bases; unmatched junction nucleotides: 11. The CDR3 region is CASSRREAGGGDTQYF. In nucleotides, the CDR3 is TGCGCCAGCAGCCGGAGGGAAGCGGGGGGTGGAGATACGCAGTATTTT. The variable domain in full, with the rest retrieved from reference TRBV5-1 and TRBJ2-3, is KAGVTQTPRYLIKTRGQQVTLSCSPISGHRSVSWYQQTPGQGLQFLFEYFSETQRNKGNFPGRFSGRQFSNSRSEMNVSTLELGDSALYLCASSRREAGGGDTQYFGPGTRLTVL.

The CDR3 loop is CASLKGRVEDYGYTF. The DNA of the CDR3 is TGTGCCAGTTTGAAGGGCAGGGTGGAGGACTATGGCTACACCTTC. The chain has TRBV19 and TRBJ1-2; possibly TRBD1 for D (5 bases). This CDR3 is 15 amino acids long. From germline, CDR1 is LNHDA and CDR2 SQIVND (reference sequence). The V end lost 8 bases, the J end lost 3 bases, and 19 bases lay between the germline ends. Together with reference TRBV19 and TRBJ1-2, the CDR3 gives the full variable domain: DGGITQSPKYLFRKEGQNVTLSCEQNLNHDAMYWYRQDPGQGLRLIYYSQIVNDFQKGDIAEGYSVSREKKESFPLTVTSAQKNPTAFYLCASLKGRVEDYGYTFGSGTRLTVV.

This chain joins TRBV5-6 and TRBJ1-1; no clear D. This CDR3 comprises 13 residues. Germline CDR1 SGHDT, CDR2 YYEEEE. V lost 0 bases, J lost 7 bases, and 10 bases lay in between. DNA for the CDR3: TGTGCCAGCAGCTTGGGGGGAAGGTTTGAAGCTTTCTTT. Its protein product is CASSLGGRFEAFF.

The chain couples TRBV7-7 to TRBJ2-3; 7 positions match TRBD2. The CDR3 consists of 15 residues. Germline CDR1 SSHAT, CDR2 FNYEAQ (reference sequence). V dropped 5 bases and J dropped 5; count of bases not matched to a gene: 10. The CDR3 spells CASSPDFAGVDTQYF. The CDR3 DNA reads as TGTGCCAGCAGCCCAGACTTCGCGGGGGTAGATACGCAGTATTTT.

The V call is TRBV10-3, the J call TRBJ2-5; 10 bases are shared with TRBD2. The CDR3 has 15 amino acids. The trim removed 6 bases at V and 0 bases at J, leaving 4 bases unmatched. Germline loops: CDR1 ENHRY, CDR2 SYGVKD. As DNA, the CDR3 is TGTGCCATCAGGGGTAGCGGGGGGAACCAAGAGACCCAGTACTTC. It yields the protein CAIRGSGGNQETQYF.

This sequence joins TRBV18 and TRBJ1-5; 12 bases align to TRBD1. Germline lookup yields CDR1 KGHSH and CDR2 LQKENI. Germline trimming cut 5 bases from V and 0 bases from J; bases unmatched to any gene: 11. CDR3 length: 19 residues. DNA of the CDR3: TGTGCCAGCTCATATGATGGGACAGGGGGCTGGGATAGCAATCAGCCCCAGCATTTT. It yields the protein CASSYDGTGGWDSNQPQHF.

This clone was picked up a small number of times. The chain combines TRBV25-1 with TRBJ2-5, with D tentatively TRBD1 (6 bases). Germline V CDR1 and CDR2: MGHDK, SYGVNS. The V end was cut by 5 bases, the J end by 4 bases, with 17 bases between. This CDR3 has 15 amino acids. In DNA form, the CDR3 reads TGTGCCAGCAGTTCCTCGGACAGCCTTTTAGAGACCCAGTACTTC. Residues: CASSSSDSLLETQYF.

CDR3 protein: CASRDSGTTAFF. The CDR3, as DNA: TGTGCCAGCAGAGATTCCGGGACGACAGCTTTCTTT. The chain recombines TRBV7-9 with TRBJ1-1; a weak D match, TRBD1 (5 bases). The CDR3 runs to 12 residues. The germline CDR1 and CDR2 sequences are SEHNR and FQNEAQ (reference sequence). V was shortened by 6 bases and J by 10 bases, with 15 bases between the two germline ends.